This T cell receptor (beta chain) was obtained from a study of PD-1 blockade in classical Hodgkin lymphoma. About this clone: As yet, its antigen is unknown.

Described time point: cycle 4 day 1 (C4D1), after 6 weeks of nivolumab. Each patient's relapse followed autologous stem cell transplantation, and brentuximab vedotin exposure varied. CDR3 length: 15 amino acids. Trimming took off 2 bases at V and 0 bases at J, with 5 bases between the two ends. Per germline, CDR1 MNHEY and CDR2 SVGAGI. Sequencing used immunoSEQ multiplex PCR; TCRdb keeps in-frame clones, though not all of them. This sample has tens of thousands of clones, with roughly 92% found just once. Study findings and constraints: Complete responders showed a baseline diversity that resembled the diversity of newly diagnosed patients. Differences between repertoires have undefined causes, possibly disease activity or prior therapy.

V usage is TRBV6-5 and J usage is TRBJ1-6; D remains unclear. The receptor comes from a human donor with classical Hodgkin lymphoma. The sequencing used peripheral blood mononuclear cells (PBMCs), collected before the fourth cycle of nivolumab. The CDR3 loop reads CASSYESSYNSPLHF. CDR3 DNA: TGTGCCAGCAGTTACGAGAGCTCCTATAATTCACCCCTCCACTTT.